What follows are 17 T cell receptor beta chains derived from one specimen sequenced in a study of shared clonotypes between healthy human individuals. The repertoire was sequenced with immunoSEQ multiplex PCR; TCRdb's copy has only in-frame clones and lacks some. The sample records 550,000 to 750,000 clones, 92% being singletons. Naive CD8 cells lacked CD45RO, underwent positive selection for CCR7 and left out terminally differentiated effector memory CD45RA+ cells. Sequencing used naive CD8+ T cells sorted from blood. The receptors derive from a man aged 25 to 40 in good health.

The CDR3 nucleotides are TGTGCCTCCCGACTAGCGGGAGGCAACAATGAGCAGTTCTTC. It translates to CASRLAGGNNEQFF. The chain carries TRBV2 and TRBJ2-1, with 13 bases matching TRBD2. This CDR3 comprises 14 residues. V lost 11 bases to trimming and J lost 5 bases; unmatched junction nucleotides: 6. Germline loops: CDR1 SNHLY, CDR2 FYNNEI. The full variable domain, with the rest looked up from reference TRBV2 and TRBJ2-1, is EPEVTQTPSHQVTQMGQEVILRCVPISNHLYFYWYRQILGQKVEFLVSFYNNEISEKSEIFDDQFSVERPDGSNFTLKIRSTKLEDSAMYFCASRLAGGNNEQFFGPGTRLTVL.

This clone occurred once. This chain joins TRBV27 and TRBJ2-7; D gene unclear. The CDR3 runs to 12 residues. Trimming shortened V by 3 bases and J by 1 base, and 4 bases separated the two germline ends. Germline CDR1 MNHEY, CDR2 SMNVEV (reference sequence). In nucleotides, the CDR3 is TGTGCCAGCAGTTTTAAATCCTACGAGCAGTACTTC. Encoded protein: CASSFKSYEQYF.

The chain's CDR3 is CAISETSRKLDEQFF. CDR3 nucleotides: TGTGCCATCAGTGAGACTAGTAGAAAGTTGGATGAGCAGTTCTTC. The V call is TRBV10-3, the J call TRBJ2-1; D perhaps matches TRBD2 (5 bases). V lost 2 bases and J lost 8, with 16 bases in between. The CDR3 sequence is 15 residues long. CDR1 and CDR2 (germline): ENHRY, SYGVKD.

This rearrangement joins TRBV28 to TRBJ2-7, with TRBD2 matching 9 bases. CDR1 and CDR2 from the germline V gene are MDHEN and SYDVKM. This CDR3 region has 17 residues. The junction had 10 bases not matched to a gene; V was cut back by 4 bases and J by 0 bases. The CDR3 protein is CASSSELAGIASYEQYF. CDR3 coding DNA: TGTGCCAGCAGTTCTGAACTAGCGGGCATAGCCTCCTACGAGCAGTACTTC.

The chain uses TRBV9 and TRBJ2-7; 10 bases agree with TRBD2. Germline values: CDR1 SGDLS, CDR2 YYNGEE. This CDR3 contains 16 residues. The trim removed 4 bases at V and 3 bases at J, leaving 10 bases unmatched. CDR3 nucleotide sequence: TGTGCCAGCAGCCCACTCGGGGCTAGCGGGAGCTACGAGCAGTACTTC. This gives the protein CASSPLGASGSYEQYF.

The rearrangement uses TRBV6-5 and TRBJ2-2; D might be TRBD2 (5 bases). Trimming left V 5 bases short and J 0 bases short, with 10 bases between. From germline, CDR1 is MNHEY and CDR2 SVGAGI. The CDR3 spans 15 residues. CDR3 nucleotide sequence: TGTGCCAGCAGTCTTAGCGCCGCGAACACCGGGGAGCTGTTTTTT. Amino acids: CASSLSAANTGELFF.

The rearrangement uses TRBV27 and TRBJ2-1; 10 bases are a match to TRBD2. The length of the CDR3 is 16 residues. The junction had 4 bases not matched to a gene; V was cut back by 1 base and J by 4 bases. The V gene's germline CDR1 is MNHEY and CDR2 SMNVEV (reference sequence). CDR3 loop: CASSLLETSGYNEQFF. The CDR3 region has the DNA TGTGCCAGCAGTTTATTGGAGACTAGCGGGTACAATGAGCAGTTCTTC.

V and J are TRBV4-3 and TRBJ2-5; 7 positions agree with TRBD2. J lost 5 bases, V lost 0 bases, and 6 bases had no gene match. Germline V gives CDR1 LGHNA, CDR2 YSLEER. The CDR3 spans 15 residues. CDR3 nucleotide sequence: TGCGCCAGCAGCCAAGATAGCGGGCTAGCCGAGACCCAGTACTTC. Amino acids: CASSQDSGLAETQYF.

This sequence joins TRBV20-1 and TRBJ2-7, with D uncertain. This CDR3 has 11 amino acids. V lost 4 bases to trimming and J lost 4 bases, with 8 bases between them. The germline gives CDR1 DFQATT, CDR2 SNEGSKA (reference sequence). The CDR3: CSAKDRYEQYF. Written as DNA, the CDR3 is TGCAGTGCTAAGGACCGATACGAGCAGTACTTC.

V gene TRBV11-2 combines with J gene TRBJ1-1; tentative D call: TRBD1 (6 bases). The CDR3 extends over 16 amino acids. Germline V CDR1 and CDR2: SGHAT, FQNNGV. Trimming removed 7 bases at V and 0 bases at J, with 18 bases between. CDR3 DNA sequence: TGTGCCAGCACGCTACTAGAGGGGGTCATGAACACTGAAGCTTTCTTT. Amino acids: CASTLLEGVMNTEAFF. The variable domain in full, completed from reference TRBV11-2 and TRBJ1-1, reads EAGVAQSPRYKIIEKRQSVAFWCNPISGHATLYWYQQILGQGPKLLIQFQNNGVVDDSQLPKDRFSAERLKGVDSTLKIQPAKLEDSAVYLCASTLLEGVMNTEAFFGQGTRLTVV.

The rearrangement links TRBV2 to TRBJ2-1; D might be TRBD1 (6 bases). The CDR3 covers 20 residues. Germline CDR1 is SNHLY and CDR2 is FYNNEI. Between the trimmed V and J ends, which lost 4 bases and 3 bases, there was a span of 28 bases. The CDR3 bases are TGTGCCAGCAGTGGGGCTATAGAGCCGGGACACCTAACCTTCTACAATGAGCAGTTCTTC. It yields the protein CASSGAIEPGHLTFYNEQFF.

J is TRBJ2-1 and V is TRBV5-6; weak D call: TRBD2 (6 bases). V lost 0 bases to trimming and J lost 9 bases, with 19 bases between them. This CDR3 spans 16 amino acids. Germline loops: CDR1 SGHDT, CDR2 YYEEEE. CDR3 residues: CASSLAGDGSHGEQFF. The CDR3 DNA is TGTGCCAGCAGCTTGGCGGGAGACGGGAGCCATGGTGAGCAGTTCTTC.

This chain uses TRBV27 with TRBJ2-1; a weak D match, TRBD2 (6 bases). Germline V gene lookup returns CDR1 MNHEY and CDR2 SMNVEV (reference sequence). This CDR3 region has 14 residues. Trimming removed 2 bases from V and 5 bases from J, with 10 bases in between. As DNA, the CDR3 is TGTGCCAGCAGTTTAGGGACTGCCAACAATGAGCAGTTCTTC. Encoded protein: CASSLGTANNEQFF.

This sequence joins TRBV7-8 and TRBJ2-7; 11 nucleotides match TRBD2. The CDR3 length is 17 residues. Germline V gives CDR1 SGHVS, CDR2 FQNEAQ. The V and J ends lost 1 base and 2 bases, in that order; junction bases with no gene match: 7. This CDR3 reads CASSLGPRGLAAYEQYF. The CDR3 bases are TGTGCCAGCAGCTTAGGCCCTCGGGGACTAGCGGCCTACGAGCAGTACTTC.

The chain has TRBV11-2 and TRBJ2-7; 9 bases are shared with TRBD2. CDR1 is SGHAT and CDR2 is FQNNGV in the germline V gene. Losses at the gene ends were 2 bases for V and 0 bases for J; bases not matched to a gene: 2. The CDR3 has 15 residues. CDR3 sequence reads: CASSLRGLASYEQYF. CDR3 in DNA: TGTGCCAGCAGCTTAAGGGGACTAGCCTCCTACGAGCAGTACTTC.

The chain uses TRBV16 and TRBJ2-1, with D uncertain. Trimming took off 1 base at V and 6 bases at J, with 1 base between the two ends. Germline V CDR1 and CDR2: KGHSY, FQNENV. The CDR3 sequence is 11 residues long. CDR3 loop: CASSQFNEQFF. For the CDR3, the DNA is TGTGCCAGCAGCCAATTCAATGAGCAGTTCTTC.

CDR3 sequence reads: CASSYGGAGYNEQFF. The CDR3 nucleotides are TGTGCCAGCAGCTACGGTGGCGCAGGCTACAATGAGCAGTTCTTC. The chain employs TRBV13 and TRBJ2-1; D is uncertain. Trimming took 4 bases from V and 3 from J, leaving 13 bases between them. The CDR3 is 15 residues long. Per germline, CDR1 PRHDT and CDR2 FYEKMQ (reference sequence).